This TCR beta chain was captured by sequencing in a study of cytomegalovirus exposure and HLA in healthy donors. Study context: Most donors, approximately 82% of more than 300 genotyped, fell in the Caucasian-associated ancestry cluster.

Notes on the study in general: When analyzed later, a missense DCLRE1C variant was found to be linked to TCR beta V- and J-gene trimming. It is likely that the observed cluster of highly shared sequence variants was a sequencing artifact.

Points on this clone: The antigen remains unidentified.

Germline CDR1 and CDR2: MNHEY and SVGAGI. This CDR3 has 15 amino acids. V lost 3 bases, J lost 2 bases, and 6 bases stayed unmatched. 13 Jbeta primers and 60 Vbeta primers were used for the PCR. Repertoires were generated with immunoSEQ multiplex PCR, while TCRdb's copy carries only in-frame clones and drops some. The repertoire includes some 120,000 clones, 65% to 80% of them detected once, and just over 1% sits in the top ten. V usage is TRBV6-5 and J usage is TRBJ2-5; 7 bases agree with TRBD2. This clonotype originated in a human donor in good health. Sample: PBMCs. CDR3 amino acids: CASSYYQRGQETQYF. The CDR3 nucleotides read TGTGCCAGCAGTTATTACCAGCGGGGACAAGAGACCCAGTACTTC.